These 2 T cell receptor beta chains were sequenced from one sample in a study of blood T cell repertoires in COVID-19. Produced via immunoSEQ multiplex PCR; TCRdb's table is partial and in-frame only. The sample shows 300,000 or so clones, more than 90% of them seen only once. The sample taken for sequencing was PBMCs or T cells enriched from blood (not recorded which). Receptors originate from a man between 60 and 75 years old who had recovered from COVID-19.

The chain uses TRBV4-3 and TRBJ2-5; 10 bases map to TRBD1. The germline CDR1 and CDR2 sequences are LGHNA and YSLEER. V dropped 5 bases and J dropped 5; count of bases not matched to a gene: 8. CDR3 length: 15 residues. CDR3 region: CASSGGTGEGETQYF. CDR3 nucleotides: TGCGCCAGCAGCGGGGGGACAGGGGAAGGCGAGACCCAGTACTTC.

The CDR3 reads CASSRGLGVSYEQYF. DNA of the CDR3: TGTGCCAGCAGTCGAGGACTAGGCGTCTCCTACGAGCAGTACTTC. The chain joins TRBV28 to TRBJ2-7, with 7 bases matching TRBD2. The CDR3 has 15 amino acids. The germline CDR1 and CDR2 sequences are MDHEN and SYDVKM. Unmatched junction bases numbered 7, after V lost 5 bases and J lost 0 bases.